These T cell receptor beta chains were read from a single sample in a study of beta chain features in type 1 diabetes. The data were produced by immunoSEQ multiplex PCR, yet TCRdb's version contains in-frame clones alone and is incomplete. The table has 160,000 or so clones, almost 65% seen once; the top ten hold about 0.091%. The source material was naive CD4+ T cells from blood. These receptors originate from a man between 25 and 39 years old with type 1 diabetes. CDR3s include the opening cysteine and the closing phenylalanine or tryptophan. A D gene is named only where the DNA matches it firmly. Some rows mark clone size as missing; the rest say once, few, many or name a class of expanded clone.

clone_size cdr3_length j_call d_call v_call cdr3_nt cdr3_aa
. 14 TRBJ2-2 . TRBV11-2 TGTGCCAGCAGTCCTGCGGGTTTCACCGGGGAGCTGTTTTTT CASSPAGFTGELFF
few 16 TRBJ1-3 . TRBV25-1 TGTGCCAGCAGTGAAGGGGGGTTCATCTCTGGAAACACCATATATTTT CASSEGGFISGNTIYF
. 15 TRBJ2-1 TRBD1 TRBV18 TGTGCCAGCTCACCAGAGACAGGGGTTGGGAATGAGCAGTTCTTC CASSPETGVGNEQFF
few 11 TRBJ2-3 . TRBV7-2 TGTGCCAGCAGCTACGCCGGGACGCAGTATTTT CASSYAGTQYF
few 15 TRBJ2-6 . TRBV6-5 TGTGCCAGCAGTTTCCAGGCCTCTGGGGCCAACGTCCTGACTTTC CASSFQASGANVLTF
. 15 TRBJ1-6 . TRBV7-9 TGTGCCAGCAGGCCGGGCGGGGATCGTAATTCACCCCTCCACTTT CASRPGGDRNSPLHF
. 14 TRBJ1-5 . TRBV4-2 TGTGCCAGCAGCCAAACGGCCCTAGATCAGCCCCAGCATTTT CASSQTALDQPQHF
. 16 TRBJ2-5 TRBD1 TRBV7-9 TGTGCCAGCAGCTCCAGCCCCGGACAGGTCCAAGAGACCCAGTACTTC CASSSSPGQVQETQYF
. 13 TRBJ2-4 . TRBV5-4 TGTGCCAGCAACCTACAGGGAAGCGACATTCAGTACTTC CASNLQGSDIQYF
. 10 TRBJ2-7 . TRBV29-1 TGCAGCGCTGGGACCTACGAGCAGTACTTC CSAGTYEQYF
. 13 TRBJ1-5 . TRBV9 TGTGCCAGCAGCGTAGGACAGTCTCAGCCCCAGCATTTT CASSVGQSQPQHF
few 12 TRBJ2-7 . TRBV29-1 TGCAGCGTTGCTTACGGAACCTACGAGCAGTACTTC CSVAYGTYEQYF
. 14 TRBJ2-5 . TRBV4-3 TGCGCCAGCAGCCAAGATCCGGGGGCAGAGACCCAGTACTTC CASSQDPGAETQYF
. 15 TRBJ2-7 . TRBV25-1 TGTGCCAGCAGTGACTTCACCGCCCGGCCCTACGAGCAGTACTTC CASSDFTARPYEQYF
. 13 TRBJ2-5 . TRBV10-3 TGTGCCATCAGTCCCCAAGTTGGGGAGACCCAGTACTTC CAISPQVGETQYF
. 13 TRBJ2-1 . TRBV18 TGTGCCAGCTCCCCGGTATCTTCGAGTGAGCAGTTCTTC CASSPVSSSEQFF
. 13 TRBJ2-7 . TRBV7-9 TGTGCCAGCAGCTTAGGCCTCTCCTACGAGCAGTACTTC CASSLGLSYEQYF
few 14 TRBJ1-1 TRBD1 TRBV7-9 TGTGCCAGCAGCCTCGGGACAGTTAGAACTGAAGCTTTCTTT CASSLGTVRTEAFF
. 14 TRBJ2-7 . TRBV4-3 TGCGCCAGCAGCCAAGGGCAGGCCGAAAGCGAGCAGTACTTC CASSQGQAESEQYF
. 14 TRBJ2-3 TRBD2 TRBV9 TGTGCCAGCAGCGTTCAAGCGGGGGAAGGGAAGCAGTATTTT CASSVQAGEGKQYF
. 15 TRBJ2-5 . TRBV11-2 TGTGCCAGCAGCTCCTTAGGAGGAGATCGAGAGACCCAGTACTTC CASSSLGGDRETQYF
. 14 TRBJ2-7 . TRBV7-2 TGTGCCAGCAGCTTAGCGAGGGCCTCCTACGAGCAGTACTTC CASSLARASYEQYF
. 14 TRBJ2-3 . TRBV7-9 TGTGCCAGCCTCCACAGGGACCACACAGATACGCAGTATTTT CASLHRDHTDTQYF
few 14 TRBJ2-1 . TRBV18 TGTGCCAGCTCACCATACAGGGACTACAATGAGCAGTTCTTC CASSPYRDYNEQFF
. 14 TRBJ2-5 . TRBV11-2 TGTGCCAGCAGCACGTTCAGGAAGCAAGAGACCCAGTACTTC CASSTFRKQETQYF
few 13 TRBJ1-2 . TRBV30 TGTGCCTGGAGTGCAAAGGGCAGGACCCCGAACACCTTC CAWSAKGRTPNTF
. 15 TRBJ1-1 . TRBV18 TGTGCCAGCTCACCAGGGGTAGGAGTGAACACTGAAGCTTTCTTT CASSPGVGVNTEAFF
once 11 TRBJ2-7 . TRBV6-5 TGTGCCAGCAGTTACTATAACGAGCAGTACTTC CASSYYNEQYF
. 15 TRBJ2-3 . TRBV30 TGTGCCTGGACTGGACTCGGGGCCGGGAAAGATACGCAGTATTTT CAWTGLGAGKDTQYF
. 15 TRBJ1-3 . TRBV4-3 TGCGCCAGCAGCCGCACGACAGGATCTGGAAACACCATATATTTT CASSRTTGSGNTIYF
. 15 TRBJ1-1 . TRBV7-2 TGTGCCAGCACCCCGGGGGCGGGCATGAACACTGAAGCTTTCTTT CASTPGAGMNTEAFF
. 16 TRBJ2-6 TRBD1 TRBV29-1 TGCAGCGTCTTTTGGGACAGGGACTCTGGGGCCAACGTCCTGACTTTC CSVFWDRDSGANVLTF